This T cell receptor (beta chain) was profiled in a study of cytomegalovirus exposure and HLA in healthy donors. It was with 60 Vbeta and 13 Jbeta primers that the PCR ran. Only in-frame clones appear in the TCRdb table, and some are missing; sequencing was by immunoSEQ multiplex PCR. The table lists about 190,000 clones, under 80% of them singletons. This CDR3 is built from 12 residues. The V and J ends lost 4 bases and 7 bases, in that order; junction bases with no gene match: 3. The rearrangement uses TRBV5-3 and TRBJ1-2; 8 bases match TRBD1. TRBV5-3 belongs to the ORF category, with a function that is uncertain. The specimen was PBMCs. This TCR was sampled from a man aged 30 to 45 in good health and CMV-seropositive. This chain's CDR3 is CARSGDRFGYTF. The CDR3 DNA reads as TGTGCCAGAAGCGGGGACAGGTTTGGCTACACCTTC.